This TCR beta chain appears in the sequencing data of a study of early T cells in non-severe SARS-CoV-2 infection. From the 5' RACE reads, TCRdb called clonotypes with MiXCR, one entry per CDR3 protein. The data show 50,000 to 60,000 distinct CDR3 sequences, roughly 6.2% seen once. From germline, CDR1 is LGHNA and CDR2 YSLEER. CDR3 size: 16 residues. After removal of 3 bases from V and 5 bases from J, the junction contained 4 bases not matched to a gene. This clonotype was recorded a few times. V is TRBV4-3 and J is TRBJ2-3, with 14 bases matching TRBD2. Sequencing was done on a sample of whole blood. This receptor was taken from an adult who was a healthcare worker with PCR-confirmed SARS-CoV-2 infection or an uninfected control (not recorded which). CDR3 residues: CASSHQTSGRGDTQYF. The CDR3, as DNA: TGCGCCAGCAGCCACCAGACTAGCGGGAGGGGAGATACGCAGTATTTT.